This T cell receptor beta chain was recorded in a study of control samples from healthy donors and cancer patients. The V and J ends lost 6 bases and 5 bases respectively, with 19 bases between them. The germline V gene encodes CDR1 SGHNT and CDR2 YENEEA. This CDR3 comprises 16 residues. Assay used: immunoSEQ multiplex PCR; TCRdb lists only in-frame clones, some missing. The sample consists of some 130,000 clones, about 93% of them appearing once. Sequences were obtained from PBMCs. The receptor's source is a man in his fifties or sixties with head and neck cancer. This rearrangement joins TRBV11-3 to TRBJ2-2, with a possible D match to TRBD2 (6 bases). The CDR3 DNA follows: TGTGCCAGCAGTTTGCTGATAGCGGAAGGGACCGGGGAGCTGTTTTTT. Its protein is CASSLLIAEGTGELFF. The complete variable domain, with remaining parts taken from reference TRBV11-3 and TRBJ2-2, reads EAGVVQSPRYKIIEKKQPVAFWCNPISGHNTLYWYLQNLGQGPELLIRYENEEAVDDSQLPKDRFSAERLKGVDSTLKIQPAELGDSAVYLCASSLLIAEGTGELFFGEGSRLTVL.